The source of this TCR beta chain is a study of blood T cells in healthy people across ages. Study-level findings and limits: No conclusive comparison of naive versus antigen-experienced cells was possible with unsorted PBMCs.

Per-sample yields of isolated PBMCs were at least 7 million. Germline-derived CDR1 and CDR2 are DFQATT and SNEGSKA (reference sequence). Between the trimmed V and J ends, which lost 3 bases and 2 bases, there was a span of 14 bases. The CDR3 loop spans 16 amino acids. The use of a sample-barcoded 5' primer and a J-beta primer mix characterized a second PCR of about 7 to 12 cycles. TCRdb passed the 5' RACE reads through MiXCR, listing each CDR3 protein once. The sample comprises 650,000 to 1,000,000 distinct CDR3 sequences, 46% of which are singletons, and approximately 18% rests with the top ten. In its sample, this clonotype was seen a few times. Its antigen is unidentified.

This TCR derives from a man older than 75 in good health. The sample consisted of blood. The V call is TRBV20-1, the J call TRBJ2-6; maybe TRBD1 (6 bases). Written as DNA, the CDR3 is TGCAGTGCTAGTGCGAACAGGGTAGCTGGGGCCAACGTCCTGACTTTC. This encodes CSASANRVAGANVLTF.